Below are 9 T cell receptor beta chains sequenced from a single sample in a study of CD8 T cells in ankylosing spondylitis. General study results and limits: Characteristic, it appeared, of ankylosing spondylitis blood was a TCR beta motif of eight highly homologous variants.

TCRdb re-derived calls from the 5' RACE reads in MiXCR, one entry per CDR3 protein. The table lists about 540,000 distinct CDR3 sequences, about an eighth of them singletons. For these TCRs, the target antigens are not known. Material: blood, either unsorted or a sorted T cell fraction (not recorded which). The receptors were gathered from a male donor with ankylosing spondylitis.

The table lists this clonotype with many counts. The chain recombines TRBV5-1 with TRBJ1-2; D not resolved. This CDR3 contains 13 residues. The V gene lost 10 bases and the J gene lost 7 bases, with 20 bases spanning the gap. CDR1 is SGHRS, CDR2 YFSETQ, per germline. In DNA, the CDR3 is TGCGCCCAGCAGAGAGAGGGTGGTGGTGGCTACACCTTC. Translation: CAQQREGGGGYTF.

Only a few counts were recorded for this clonotype. The rearrangement uses TRBV5-6 and TRBJ1-2, with 7 bases that match TRBD1. Germline trimming cut 1 base from V and 5 bases from J; bases unmatched to any gene: 2. The V gene's germline CDR1 is SGHDT and CDR2 YYEEEE. This CDR3 comprises 13 residues. The DNA of the CDR3 is TGTGCCAGCAGCTTGAACAGGGGATATGGCTACACCTTC. It encodes CASSLNRGYGYTF.

This clonotype appeared a few times. The V gene is TRBV20-1, the J gene TRBJ1-1, with TRBD1 identical over 10 bases. There are 16 residues in the CDR3. Germline assignment: CDR1 DFQATT and CDR2 SNEGSKA (reference sequence). V gave up 0 bases and J gave up 2 bases; unmatched junction bases: 6. The CDR3 protein is CSARDPTGGANTEAFF. The CDR3 nucleotides are TGCAGTGCTAGAGATCCGACAGGGGGCGCAAACACTGAAGCTTTCTTT.

This clonotype was counted between two and nine times. V and J are TRBV20-1 and TRBJ2-7; the D is unclear. CDR3 length: 10 residues. The V end was cut by 5 bases, the J end by 3 bases, with 5 bases between. Germline CDR1 DFQATT, CDR2 SNEGSKA (reference sequence). The CDR3 spells CSAGNYEQYF. CDR3 DNA: TGCAGTGCTGGAAACTACGAGCAGTACTTC.

The genes are TRBV6-1 and TRBJ2-1, with D unclear. The V gene's germline CDR1 is MNHNS and CDR2 SASEGT. Trimming removed 7 bases at V and 2 bases at J, with 6 bases between. The CDR3 is 12 residues long. CDR3 protein: CASTLAYNEQFF. The CDR3 DNA reads TGTGCCAGCACCCTTGCCTACAATGAGCAGTTCTTC.

This clonotype was observed a handful of times. The gene calls are TRBV6-1 and TRBJ1-3; no clear D. Germline assignment: CDR1 MNHNS and CDR2 SASEGT. CDR3 length equals 15 residues. Trimming pared 6 bases from V and 0 bases from J, leaving 12 bases between. The CDR3 here is CASSTSLGSGNTIYF. CDR3 nucleotide sequence: TGTGCCAGCAGCACCTCATTGGGCTCTGGAAACACCATATATTTT.

The rearrangement uses TRBV7-9 and TRBJ2-7, with no clear D. The germline CDR1 and CDR2 sequences are SEHNR and FQNEAQ (reference sequence). V was cut by 10 bases and J by 0 bases, with 13 bases left in between. CDR3 length equals 13 residues. In nucleotides, the CDR3 is TGTGCCACCAGTTGGGTATCCTCCTACGAGCAGTACTTC. This encodes CATSWVSSYEQYF.

This clonotype was seen a few times. The chain recombines TRBV5-1 with TRBJ1-2, with a weak D call TRBD1 (6 bases). This CDR3 has 14 residues. Germline CDR1 and CDR2: SGHRS and YFSETQ. Between the trimmed V and J ends, which lost 2 bases and 8 bases, there was a span of 16 bases. The CDR3 DNA reads as TGCGCCAGCAGCTTCGACAGGAGCGAGGTCGGCTACACCTTC. Its translation is CASSFDRSEVGYTF.

The V gene is TRBV7-9, the J gene TRBJ2-3; D is unclear. V was trimmed by 3 bases and J by 12 bases, leaving 16 bases between them. Looked up from germline, CDR1 is SEHNR and CDR2 is FQNEAQ (reference sequence). This CDR3 comprises 13 residues. The CDR3 region is CASSFRTQRAQYF. The DNA of the CDR3 is TGTGCCAGCAGCTTCCGGACGCAAAGAGCCCAGTATTTT.